This TCR beta chain was sequenced in a study of CD4 and CD8 cells across lung adenocarcinoma regions. This clonotype was detected a few times. Donors had localized lung adenocarcinoma, a non-small cell lung cancer. Germline-derived CDR1 and CDR2 are MNHNS and SASEGT. The length of the CDR3 is 15 residues. TCRdb itself ran the PCR reads through MiXCR, one entry per CDR3 protein. The sample lists roughly 18,000 distinct CDR3 sequences, about half occurring once. The receptor was derived from a female donor with lung adenocarcinoma. The CD4 and CD8 labels of this study may be unreliable. The sequenced sample consisted of CD8+ T cells from the center of a lung tumor. This sequence joins TRBV6-1 and TRBJ2-5; TRBD1 or TRBD2 may be the D gene (5 bases each). The assigned J gene may be wrong: the sequence end matches TRBJ2-1 better. The CDR3 bases are TGTGCCAGCAGCCGGGACCTTTACTCCTACAATGAGCAGTTCTTC. It is translated as CASSRDLYSYNEQFF.